One and the same sample provided the 16 T cell receptor beta chains below, sequenced in a study of shared clonotypes between healthy human individuals. The method was immunoSEQ multiplex PCR; TCRdb's version includes in-frame clones alone and lacks a portion of them. This table has 2 million to 2.5 million clones, 92% appearing once. The specimen sequenced was naive CD4+ T cells from PBMCs. Subset of the sample: CD45RA+ positively selected. The receptors derive from a man in his late teens or twenties in good health. Some clones in this sample may be carry-over from other donors' samples.

The genes are TRBV27 and TRBJ2-3, with D uncertain. V was pared by 5 bases and J by 2 bases, with 11 bases between. The CDR3 length is 14 residues. Germline CDR1 and CDR2: MNHEY and SMNVEV (reference sequence). CDR3 residues: CASSPDRITDTQYF. DNA of the CDR3: TGTGCCAGCAGTCCGGACCGCATCACAGATACGCAGTATTTT.

This clone was counted a single time. V is TRBV7-9 and J is TRBJ2-3, with D uncertain. The CDR3 runs to 14 residues. The germline CDR1 and CDR2 sequences are SEHNR and FQNEAQ (reference sequence). With 4 bases removed from V and 0 bases from J, the gap between germline ends came to 8 bases. For the CDR3, the DNA is TGTGCCAGCAGCTGGTCCGGAAGCACAGATACGCAGTATTTT. Translated: CASSWSGSTDTQYF.

This clone was found once. J is TRBJ2-3 and V is TRBV30; no clear D. The germline V and J ends were trimmed by 4 bases and 8 bases, with 10 bases remaining between them. Germline lookup yields CDR1 GTSNPN and CDR2 SVGIG (reference sequence). The CDR3 has 11 amino acids. CDR3 protein: CAWTNLGTQYF. DNA of the CDR3: TGTGCCTGGACCAACCTGGGTACGCAGTATTTT.

The J gene is TRBJ1-3, the V gene TRBV7-9; D uncertain. This CDR3 spans 12 amino acids. V shed 1 base and J shed 15 bases, with 13 bases lying between them. CDR1 and CDR2 (germline): SEHNR, FQNEAQ (reference sequence). CDR3 nucleotides: TGTGCCAGCAGCTTAGGGGTCCAGGTCCCATATTTT. The encoded protein is CASSLGVQVPYF.

The rearrangement joins TRBV28 to TRBJ1-2; 8 nucleotides line up with TRBD1. The germline V gene encodes CDR1 MDHEN and CDR2 SYDVKM. V trimming: 4 bases; J trimming: 4 bases; junction bases outside the gene matches: 8. The CDR3 is 15 residues long. CDR3 residues: CASSWWTGTVYGYTF. In DNA, the CDR3 is TGTGCCAGCAGTTGGTGGACAGGGACAGTCTATGGCTACACCTTC.

The V call is TRBV7-9, the J call TRBJ2-7; 9 bases map to TRBD1. Per the germline V gene, CDR1 is SEHNR and CDR2 is FQNEAQ (reference sequence). The CDR3 extends over 14 amino acids. V was clipped by 5 bases and J by 7 bases; unmatched bases: 9. The chain's CDR3 is CASSPGTGFREQYF. The CDR3 region has the DNA TGTGCCAGCAGCCCTGGGACAGGGTTCCGGGAGCAGTACTTC.

The chain uses TRBV19 and TRBJ2-7, with a weak D call TRBD1 (5 bases). Germline V gene sequence: CDR1 LNHDA, CDR2 SQIVND (reference sequence). The CDR3 consists of 16 residues. Trimming stripped 4 bases from V and 2 bases from J, with 18 bases between. DNA for the CDR3: TGTGCCAGTAGTAAAACGGGCCTAGGGGTGGCCTACGAGCAGTACTTC. Translating it yields CASSKTGLGVAYEQYF. Full variable domain (outside the CDR3, taken from reference TRBV19 and TRBJ2-7): DGGITQSPKYLFRKEGQNVTLSCEQNLNHDAMYWYRQDPGQGLRLIYYSQIVNDFQKGDIAEGYSVSREKKESFPLTVTSAQKNPTAFYLCASSKTGLGVAYEQYFGPGTRLTVT.

The V and J genes are TRBV28 and TRBJ1-2; TRBD1 matches 8 bases. This CDR3 comprises 15 residues. Germline V CDR1 and CDR2: MDHEN, SYDVKM. Trimming cost V 8 bases and J 4 bases; bases outside gene matches: 12. CDR3 in DNA: TGTGCCAGCGGACTCCGGGACAGGTTTTTCTATGGCTACACCTTC. Its protein product is CASGLRDRFFYGYTF.

This chain joins TRBV19 and TRBJ1-5; D is ambiguous. This CDR3 is 14 amino acids long. Germline CDR1 is LNHDA and CDR2 is SQIVND (reference sequence). Trimming took off 7 bases at V and 1 base at J, with 11 bases between the two ends. The CDR3 sequence is CASTHRESNQPQHF. CDR3 DNA: TGTGCCAGTACTCACCGGGAGAGCAATCAGCCCCAGCATTTT.

The V call is TRBV5-1, the J call TRBJ2-3; 9 positions agree with TRBD2. Germline CDR1 SGHRS, CDR2 YFSETQ. CDR3 length: 15 residues. Trimming cost V 3 bases and J 5 bases; bases outside gene matches: 7. The CDR3 spells CASSWGGRAGDTQYF. The CDR3 coding sequence is TGCGCCAGCAGCTGGGGCGGGAGGGCCGGAGATACGCAGTATTTT.

V gene TRBV7-9 combines with J gene TRBJ2-2, with D perhaps matching TRBD2 (6 bases). The CDR3 totals 17 residues. Germline V lookup: CDR1 SEHNR, CDR2 FQNEAQ (reference sequence). V lost 2 bases and J lost 4, with 17 bases in between. CDR3 nucleotide sequence: TGTGCCAGCAGCTTATCTTATCCCGGGGGTTTCACCGGGGAGCTGTTTTTT. This sequence encodes CASSLSYPGGFTGELFF.

A single count supports this clone. The rearrangement joins TRBV2 to TRBJ2-7; possibly TRBD2 for D (5 bases). V lost 3 bases and J 6 bases, leaving 15 bases between the germline ends. The V gene's germline CDR1 is SNHLY and CDR2 FYNNEI. The CDR3 contains 14 residues. CDR3 protein: CASSDASNLREQYF. CDR3 sequence (DNA): TGTGCCAGCAGTGATGCTAGCAATCTCCGCGAGCAGTACTTC.

This clone was detected once. The chain employs TRBV28 and TRBJ2-3, with 7 bases identical to TRBD2. Per germline, CDR1 MDHEN and CDR2 SYDVKM. Losses at the gene ends were 7 bases for V and 0 bases for J; bases not matched to a gene: 10. This CDR3 is 16 amino acids long. The CDR3 is CASTSQRGSSTDTQYF. The DNA of the CDR3 is TGTGCCAGCACTTCCCAGCGGGGATCTAGCACAGATACGCAGTATTTT.

The chain employs TRBV10-3 and TRBJ1-5; 9 nucleotides align to TRBD1. The CDR3 consists of 16 residues. From germline, CDR1 is ENHRY and CDR2 SYGVKD. J was trimmed by 5 bases and V by 0 bases; bases with no gene match: 5. The CDR3, as DNA: TGTGCCATCAGTGAGTCCTTACAGGGGGCGGATCAGCCCCAGCATTTT. It codes for CAISESLQGADQPQHF.

This chain connects TRBV28 to TRBJ2-1; TRBD2 aligns across 8 bases. The germline CDR1 and CDR2 sequences are MDHEN and SYDVKM. This CDR3 is 14 amino acids long. V shed 6 bases and J 4 bases; nucleotides not matched to a gene: 5. The CDR3 nucleotides are TGTGCCAGCAGCCCGGGAGGGAGGTACAATGAGCAGTTCTTC. It translates to CASSPGGRYNEQFF. The whole variable domain, remainder taken from reference TRBV28 and TRBJ2-1, is DVKVTQSSRYLVKRTGEKVFLECVQDMDHENMFWYRQDPGLGLRLIYFSYDVKMKEKGDIPEGYSVSREKKERFSLILESASTNQTSMYLCASSPGGRYNEQFFGPGTRLTVL.

This clone occurred a few times. J is TRBJ1-1 and V is TRBV29-1; no definite D call. Germline CDR1 reads SQVTM; CDR2 reads ANQGSEA. The CDR3 is 16 residues long. V lost 4 bases and J 1 base, leaving 19 bases between the germline ends. CDR3: CSVASRVQVGNTEAFF. The CDR3 DNA follows: TGCAGCGTTGCGTCCCGAGTTCAGGTAGGGAACACTGAAGCTTTCTTT.